Given below is one T cell receptor beta chain in context. What it recognizes is unknown. The record originates from a study of graft-versus-host responses after intestinal transplantation. Turning to the study itself: Every transplant recipient was induced with anti-thymocyte globulin, then maintained on tacrolimus and steroids for approximately three years.

Sequenced by immunoSEQ multiplex PCR; TCRdb stores in-frame clones only, minus some. The profile shows some 85,000 clones, around 93% of them singletons. The TCR sequence derives from a human donor who was the organ donor for an intestinal transplant. Sample: unstimulated CD8+ T cells sorted from spleen or lymph node cells, taken before transplant.

CDR3 sequence: CSVEAALGRYF. CDR3 nucleotides: TGCAGCGTTGAAGCCGCATTGGGCCGGTACTTC. The chain employs TRBV29-1 and TRBJ2-7; no definite D call. In germline, CDR1 is SQVTM, CDR2 ANQGSEA. The CDR3 covers 11 residues. V was trimmed by 1 base and J by 12 bases, leaving 13 bases between them.